This is a list of T cell receptor beta chains from one sample in a study of shared clonotypes between healthy human individuals. The method was immunoSEQ multiplex PCR; TCRdb's version includes in-frame clones alone and lacks a portion of them. Of some 650,000 clones in the sample, around 97% are singletons; the top ten hold around 0.06%. The specimen sequenced was naive CD4+ T cells sorted from blood. The receptors originated from a woman aged 25 to 39 in good health. The CDR3 runs from the conserved cysteine through the conserved F or W. Fields, in order: J gene, V gene, D gene, clone size, CDR3 protein, CDR3 DNA. The D gene is left open where the match is weak. Clone size is shown for a subset of rows, as once, few, many or a class of expanded clone.

>TRBJ2-4|TRBV5-1|-|-
CASSLGENIQYF
TGCGCCAGCAGCTTGGGGGAAAACATTCAGTACTTC
>TRBJ2-7|TRBV7-3|TRBD2|-
CASSLTSGSSYEQYF
TGTGCCAGCAGCCTTACTAGCGGGAGCTCCTACGAGCAGTACTTC
>TRBJ1-6|TRBV28|TRBD1|once
CASSLGTGLVHLHF
TGTGCCAGCTCGCTGGGGACAGGGCTGGTCCATCTCCACTTT
>TRBJ2-7|TRBV7-9|TRBD2|once
CASSLAGDAGGSYEQYF
TGTGCCAGCAGCTTAGCCGGGGACGCGGGAGGGTCCTACGAGCAGTACTTC
>TRBJ2-1|TRBV7-3|TRBD1|-
CASQGQGYNEQFF
TGTGCCAGCCAGGGACAGGGATACAATGAGCAGTTCTTC
>TRBJ2-7|TRBV13|-|-
CASSSRGLGQGGYEQYF
TGTGCCAGCAGCTCCCGTGGGCTTGGACAGGGAGGGTACGAGCAGTACTTC
>TRBJ2-5|TRBV11-2|-|-
CASSWGAGTQYF
TGTGCCAGCAGCTGGGGGGCAGGGACCCAGTACTTC
>TRBJ1-4|TRBV19|-|-
CASSIPVGANEKLFF
TGTGCCAGTAGTATCCCCGTCGGGGCTAATGAAAAACTGTTTTTT
>TRBJ2-1|TRBV10-1|TRBD2|-
CASSPGLAGGPLPNNEQFF
TGCGCCAGCAGCCCAGGACTAGCGGGAGGGCCCCTACCCAACAATGAGCAGTTCTTC
>TRBJ2-1|TRBV19|TRBD1|once
CASSISGQKGSYNEQFF
TGTGCCAGTAGTATCTCGGGACAGAAAGGCTCCTACAATGAGCAGTTCTTC
>TRBJ2-1|TRBV14|-|-
CASSQEILRRRTGYPYNEQFF
TGTGCCAGCAGCCAAGAGATCCTCAGGAGGCGTACGGGTTATCCTTACAATGAGCAGTTCTTC
>TRBJ2-7|TRBV18|-|-
CASSPTFSSYEQYF
TGTGCCAGCTCACCTACCTTTAGCTCCTACGAGCAGTACTTC
>TRBJ2-5|TRBV5-1|-|-
CASSSGSVPGETQYF
TGCGCCAGCAGCTCAGGTTCGGTTCCGGGGGAGACCCAGTACTTC
>TRBJ2-5|TRBV6-5|-|-
CASSYSGTQETQYF
TGTGCCAGCAGTTATTCCGGGACCCAAGAGACCCAGTACTTC
>TRBJ1-2|TRBV18|TRBD1|-
CASSNTDRLYGYTF
TGTGCCAGCTCAAATACGGACAGGCTTTATGGCTACACCTTC
>TRBJ2-2|TRBV25-1|-|-
CASSSLAVANTGELFF
TGTGCCAGCAGTTCGCTAGCCGTCGCGAACACCGGGGAGCTGTTTTTT
>TRBJ2-2|TRBV5-1|-|few
CASSLAGGTGELFF
TGCGCCAGCAGCTTGGCGGGCGGAACCGGGGAGCTGTTTTTT
>TRBJ1-6|TRBV6-6|-|-
CASSYKGLDSPLHF
TGTGCCAGCAGTTACAAAGGTCTGGATTCACCCCTCCACTTT
>TRBJ1-2|TRBV11-2|TRBD1|once
CASSLQGVSNYGYTF
TGTGCCAGCAGCTTACAGGGGGTTTCTAACTATGGCTACACCTTC
>TRBJ2-1|TRBV6-5|-|-
CASSYSKVGSNEQFF
TGTGCCAGCAGTTACTCGAAAGTCGGGTCGAATGAGCAGTTCTTC
>TRBJ2-7|TRBV27|TRBD1|once
CASSFRDRDLYYEQYF
TGTGCCAGCAGTTTCCGGGACAGGGATCTTTACTACGAGCAGTACTTC
>TRBJ1-5|TRBV27|-|-
CASGTQRVQPQHF
TGTGCCAGCGGAACTCAGAGGGTTCAGCCCCAGCATTTT
>TRBJ2-7|TRBV11-2|-|-
CASSFGIGSYEQYF
TGTGCCAGCAGCTTCGGCATAGGGTCCTACGAGCAGTACTTC
>TRBJ2-5|TRBV6-5|TRBD2|-
CASSRAAGLETQYF
TGTGCCAGCAGCCGGGCAGCGGGACTGGAGACCCAGTACTTC
>TRBJ2-1|TRBV6-6|TRBD2|-
CASSRLAGGPYNEQFF
TGTGCCAGCAGTCGCCTAGCGGGAGGCCCCTACAATGAGCAGTTCTTC
>TRBJ2-2|TRBV6-1|-|once
CASEPLASGSGELFF
TGTGCCAGTGAACCCCTAGCGAGCGGGTCCGGGGAGCTGTTTTTT
>TRBJ1-5|TRBV28|-|-
CASSEANQPQHF
TGTGCCAGCAGTGAAGCTAATCAGCCCCAGCATTTT
>TRBJ1-4|TRBV5-1|-|-
CASSLSGGWEKLFF
TGCGCCAGCAGCCTGAGCGGGGGCTGGGAAAAACTGTTTTTT
>TRBJ1-5|TRBV18|-|-
CASSQNRVGGNQPQHF
TGTGCCAGCTCACAAAACAGGGTTGGTGGCAATCAGCCCCAGCATTTT
>TRBJ1-3|TRBV28|-|once
CASSRGQRSGNTIYF
TGTGCCAGCAGCCGCGGACAGCGATCTGGAAACACCATATATTTT
>TRBJ1-6|TRBV28|TRBD1|-
CASTRAGQGNSPLHF
TGTGCCAGCACGCGGGCGGGACAGGGGAATTCACCCCTCCACTTT
>TRBJ2-7|TRBV5-1|-|-
CASSRDRKGEQYF
TGCGCCAGCAGCCGCGACAGGAAGGGCGAGCAGTACTTC
>TRBJ2-2|TRBV5-1|TRBD2|-
CASSPQKGLAGVGTGELFF
TGCGCCAGCAGCCCCCAAAAGGGACTAGCGGGAGTGGGAACCGGGGAGCTGTTTTTT
>TRBJ2-5|TRBV19|TRBD1|-
CASSPGQGHETQYF
TGTGCCAGTAGTCCGGGACAGGGCCACGAGACCCAGTACTTC
>TRBJ2-5|TRBV4-1|TRBD2|-
CASSQDHPLPGEGRHEQYF
TGCGCCAGCAGCCAAGATCACCCCCTACCCGGGGAGGGCCGGCATGAGCAGTACTTC
>TRBJ2-1|TRBV4-1|TRBD2|-
CASSRGLAGGNEQFF
TGCGCCAGCAGCCGGGGACTAGCGGGAGGGAATGAGCAGTTCTTC
>TRBJ1-5|TRBV5-1|-|-
CASSPDGNQPQHF
TGCGCCAGCAGTCCGGACGGGAATCAGCCCCAGCATTTT
>TRBJ2-7|TRBV11-2|TRBD1|-
CASRGGQGASYEQYF
TGTGCCAGCAGAGGGGGACAGGGGGCGTCGTACGAGCAGTACTTC
>TRBJ2-7|TRBV13|-|few
CASSLEEGRYEQYF
TGTGCCAGCAGCTTAGAGGAGGGCCGCTACGAGCAGTACTTC
>TRBJ2-7|TRBV14|-|-
CASSQELRTGEQYF
TGTGCCAGCAGCCAAGAACTTAGGACGGGTGAGCAGTACTTC
>TRBJ2-2|TRBV7-2|TRBD2|once
CACRLAVTTGELFF
TGTGCCTGCCGACTAGCGGTGACTACCGGGGAGCTGTTTTTT
>TRBJ2-1|TRBV5-1|-|once
CASSGGGDNEQFF
TGCGCCAGCAGCGGAGGTGGGGACAATGAGCAGTTCTTC
>TRBJ2-7|TRBV10-3|-|-
CAISESMMVVPSEQYF
TGTGCCATCAGTGAGTCTATGATGGTGGTGCCTTCGGAGCAGTACTTC
>TRBJ1-3|TRBV9|-|-
CASSSKSYSGNTIYF
TGTGCCAGCAGCTCTAAATCGTACTCTGGAAACACCATATATTTT
>TRBJ2-2|TRBV2|-|-
CASSAYGVVGELFF
TGTGCCAGCAGTGCCTATGGTGTCGTCGGGGAGCTGTTTTTT
>TRBJ2-1|TRBV6-6|TRBD2|-
CASGLVGEQFF
TGTGCCAGCGGACTAGTTGGTGAGCAGTTCTTC
>TRBJ2-5|TRBV5-1|-|-
CASSLWAARETQYF
TGCGCCAGCAGCCTGTGGGCGGCCCGCGAGACCCAGTACTTC
>TRBJ2-1|TRBV4-1|TRBD2|-
CASSQRLRKLAGGMNEQFF
TGCGCCAGCAGCCAACGATTAAGAAAACTAGCGGGAGGAATGAATGAGCAGTTCTTC
>TRBJ2-5|TRBV5-1|-|-
CASSLTGDETQYF
TGCGCCAGCAGCTTAACGGGAGACGAGACCCAGTACTTC
>TRBJ2-5|TRBV15|TRBD2|-
CATSRGLAEETQYF
TGTGCCACCAGCAGAGGACTAGCGGAAGAGACCCAGTACTTC
>TRBJ1-4|TRBV28|-|once
CASSPVPPGGEKLFF
TGTGCCAGCAGTCCCGTCCCACCCGGCGGTGAAAAACTGTTTTTT
>TRBJ2-1|TRBV7-9|-|-
CASSLARSNEQFF
TGTGCCAGCAGCTTAGCTCGCTCCAATGAGCAGTTCTTC
>TRBJ1-2|TRBV7-8|-|-
CASSLGGSVGYTF
TGTGCCAGCAGCTTAGGGGGTTCCGTTGGCTACACCTTC